These 7 T cell receptor beta chains were all obtained from the same sample, sequenced in a study of blood T cell repertoires in COVID-19 (TCRdb year 2020). Receptors were amplified or captured by the immunoSEQ multiplex PCR assay. The immuneACCESS repertoire file appears here via TCRdb, limited to in-frame rearrangements. These files lack a portion of the clones; in checked studies, under half of the deficit traces to unresolved V genes, and the cause of the others is not known. The sample table holds 19,000 or so clones, of which approximately 90% were seen once. The ten largest clones add up to under 20% of the sample. The sequencing sample was made of peripheral blood. The receptors come from a man between 65 and 85 years old with active COVID-19.

The V gene is TRBV19, the J gene TRBJ1-2; 9 nucleotides match TRBD1. V was pared by 10 bases and J by 7 bases, with 16 bases of the junction left unmatched. Germline V lookup: CDR1 LNHDA, CDR2 SQIVND (reference sequence). CDR3 length: 15 amino acids. The CDR3 DNA is TGTGCCACCGCTGAGGGGACAGGGTTTTTCGGTGGCTACACCTTC. It yields the protein CATAEGTGFFGGYTF.

The CDR3 DNA reads as TGTGCCAGTAGTATCGGGACAGGGTTTCCGGGGGAGCTGTTTTTT. Encoded protein: CASSIGTGFPGELFF. The chain employs TRBV19 and TRBJ2-2, with 9 bases that match TRBD1. The CDR3 runs 15 residues. The germline gives CDR1 LNHDA, CDR2 SQIVND (reference sequence). V was clipped by 3 bases and J by 8 bases; unmatched bases: 7.

V gene TRBV12-3 or TRBV12-4 combines with J gene TRBJ1-2; D remains ambiguous. Deletions cut 5 bases from V and 6 bases from J, with 10 bases between. The CDR3 is made up of 12 amino acids. The CDR3, as DNA: TGTGCCAGCAGTCCCGGTTACGATGGCTACACCTTC. Its translation is CASSPGYDGYTF.

The J gene is TRBJ1-2, the V gene TRBV21-1; the table's D call TRBD1 went unverified against the DNA. TRBV21-1 corresponds to a pseudogene. The CDR3 covers 14 residues. CDR3 DNA: TGTGCCGGGACTTGGGACAGGCCCACCTATGGCTACACCTTC. Amino acids: CAGTWDRPTYGYTF.

The CDR3, as DNA: TGTGCCAGCTCAATGGACCGGGGAAACTCTGGGGCCAACGTCCTGACTTTC. Its protein product is CASSMDRGNSGANVLTF. The chain is built from TRBV18 and TRBJ2-6; weak D call: TRBD2 (5 bases). The germline CDR1 and CDR2 sequences are KGHSH and LQKENI. The CDR3 covers 17 residues. The V gene lost 5 bases and the J gene lost 0 bases, with 14 bases spanning the gap.

A few counts support this clone. Here the CDR3 reads CAWSVGLLDTGELFF. For the CDR3, the DNA is TGTGCCTGGAGTGTTGGACTGTTGGACACCGGGGAGCTGTTTTTT. The V and J genes are TRBV30 and TRBJ2-2, with TRBD2 as a possible D gene (5 bases). Germline CDR1 is GTSNPN and CDR2 is SVGIG (reference sequence). Trimming removed 0 bases from V and 3 bases from J, with 11 bases in between. CDR3 size: 15 residues. Together with reference TRBV30 and TRBJ2-2, the CDR3 gives the full variable domain: SQTIHQWPATLVQPVGSPLSLECTVEGTSNPNLYWYRQAAGRGLQLLFYSVGIGQISSEVPQNLSASRPQDRQFILSSKKLLLSDSGFYLCAWSVGLLDTGELFFGEGSRLTVL.

This clone occurred once. This chain connects TRBV7-2 to TRBJ1-2, with D uncertain. The CDR3 spans 15 residues. Germline V gene data show CDR1 as SGHTA and CDR2 as FQGNSA. The ends were cut back, 2 bases at V and 3 bases at J, with 13 bases in the middle. The CDR3: CASSLPYGGYYGYTF. CDR3 sequence (DNA): TGTGCCAGCAGCTTACCCTACGGCGGCTACTATGGCTACACCTTC. The complete variable domain, with remaining parts taken from reference TRBV7-2 and TRBJ1-2, reads GAGVSQSPSNKVTEKGKDVELRCDPISGHTALYWYRQSLGQGLEFLIYFQGNSAPDKSGLPSDRFSAERTGGSVSTLTIQRTQQEDSAVYLCASSLPYGGYYGYTFGSGTRLTVV.